Below are 13 T cell receptor beta chains sequenced from a single sample in a study of cytomegalovirus exposure and HLA in healthy donors. Using immunoSEQ multiplex PCR, the repertoire was profiled, and TCRdb retains in-frame clones only, with some absent. This repertoire shows under 250,000 clones, less than 90% found once; its top ten account for around 12%. The source material was PBMCs. The receptors come from a man in his late teens or twenties in good health and CMV-seropositive.

The V gene is TRBV5-4, the J gene TRBJ2-5, with TRBD2 matching over 8 bases. The CDR3 spans 15 residues. With V trimmed by 4 bases and J by 4 bases, 9 bases remained unmatched. Germline V gene sequence: CDR1 SGHNT, CDR2 YYREEE (reference sequence). This CDR3 reads CASSAGLGPGETQYF. The CDR3 DNA reads TGTGCCAGCAGCGCGGGACTAGGACCGGGAGAGACCCAGTACTTC. Drawing the rest from reference TRBV5-4 and TRBJ2-5, the complete variable domain is ETGVTQSPTHLIKTRGQQVTLRCSSQSGHNTVSWYQQALGQGPQFIFQYYREEENGRGNFPPRFSGLQFPNYSSELNVNALELDDSALYLCASSAGLGPGETQYFGPGTRLLVL.

Turning to this clone: A read error may be the cause here, since a much bigger clone is one base away. The same CDR3 also results from other DNA sequences found in this sample. The V and J genes are TRBV5-1 and TRBJ2-7; D not resolved. Germline V gene lookup returns CDR1 SGHRS and CDR2 YFSETQ. The CDR3 extends over 15 amino acids. The CDR3 loop is CASSLDWTRTYEQYF. CDR3 coding DNA: TGCGCCAGTAGCTTGGATTGGACCCGGACCTACGAGCAGTACTTC. The variable domain in full, completed from reference TRBV5-1 and TRBJ2-7, reads KAGVTQTPRYLIKTRGQQVTLSCSPISGHRSVSWYQQTPGQGLQFLFEYFSETQRNKGNFPGRFSGRQFSNSRSEMNVSTLELGDSALYLCASSLDWTRTYEQYFGPGTRLTVT.

The chain has TRBV19 and TRBJ1-1; 9 bases match TRBD1. Germline trimming cut 6 bases from V and 5 bases from J; bases unmatched to any gene: 4. The CDR3 sequence is 13 residues long. Germline lookup yields CDR1 LNHDA and CDR2 SQIVND (reference sequence). CDR3: CASSLGQGTEAFF. CDR3 sequence (DNA): TGTGCCAGTAGCCTGGGACAGGGTACTGAAGCTTTCTTT. The complete variable domain, with remaining parts taken from reference TRBV19 and TRBJ1-1, reads DGGITQSPKYLFRKEGQNVTLSCEQNLNHDAMYWYRQDPGQGLRLIYYSQIVNDFQKGDIAEGYSVSREKKESFPLTVTSAQKNPTAFYLCASSLGQGTEAFFGQGTRLTVV.

The chain links TRBV11-3 to TRBJ2-7; the match to TRBD2 covers 10 bases. The CDR3 extends over 15 amino acids. J gave up 5 bases and V 8 bases, and 12 bases lay outside the gene matches. Germline assignment: CDR1 SGHNT and CDR2 YENEEA. CDR3 sequence reads: CASSASGRGAHEQYF. For the CDR3, the DNA is TGTGCCAGCTCTGCTAGCGGGAGAGGGGCCCACGAGCAGTACTTC.

CDR3 coding DNA: TGTGCAAGTCGCTTAGAAGTTGAGGGCGGGGTTGCCGGGGAGCTGTTTTTT. Translation: CASRLEVEGGVAGELFF. This rearrangement joins TRBV12-2 to TRBJ2-2; the DNA was not used to check the table's D call, TRBD2. TRBV12-2 is a pseudogene locus. The CDR3 consists of 17 residues.

This sequence joins TRBV2 and TRBJ2-3, with 7 positions matching TRBD2. V lost 7 bases to trimming and J lost 2 bases; unmatched junction nucleotides: 9. The germline V gene encodes CDR1 SNHLY and CDR2 FYNNEI. The CDR3 length is 15 residues. In nucleotides, the CDR3 is TGTGCCAGCATATCGCGGGAGAGTTACACAGATACGCAGTATTTT. This codes for CASISRESYTDTQYF.

The gene calls are TRBV5-1 and TRBJ2-7; tentative D call: TRBD1 (6 bases). V gave up 0 bases and J gave up 3 bases, with 13 bases separating them. The CDR3 sequence is 15 residues long. Germline CDR1 and CDR2: SGHRS and YFSETQ. CDR3 bases: TGCGCCAGCAGCTTGGCCACGGACAGAGGCTACGAGCAGTACTTC. Its translation is CASSLATDRGYEQYF.

This rearrangement joins TRBV27 to TRBJ2-7; D tentatively fits TRBD1 or TRBD2 (6 bases each). Per the germline V gene, CDR1 is MNHEY and CDR2 is SMNVEV (reference sequence). CDR3 length: 15 residues. Trimming pared 0 bases from V and 3 bases from J, leaving 12 bases between. In nucleotides, the CDR3 is TGTGCCAGCAGTTTATCGGGGGCGGGGTTCTACGAGCAGTACTTC. Its translation: CASSLSGAGFYEQYF.

In its sample, this clone was seen once. The chain joins TRBV6-6 to TRBJ2-7; 7 nucleotides line up with TRBD1. Germline V gene data show CDR1 as MNHNY and CDR2 as SVGAGI (reference sequence). CDR3 length equals 14 residues. The ends lost 5 bases at V and 1 base at J; junction bases unmatched: 5. CDR3: CASSNRQGSYEQYF. In DNA form, the CDR3 reads TGTGCCAGCAGTAACCGACAGGGTTCCTACGAGCAGTACTTC.

This chain links TRBV5-1 with TRBJ2-7; TRBD1 matches 12 bases. In germline, CDR1 is SGHRS, CDR2 YFSETQ. The length of the CDR3 is 15 residues. Germline trimming cut 4 bases from V and 5 bases from J; bases unmatched to any gene: 7. As DNA, the CDR3 is TGCGCCAGCAGCGCCTCCGGGACAGGGGGCGACGAGCAGTACTTC. It encodes CASSASGTGGDEQYF.

This chain links TRBV19 with TRBJ1-5; no clear D gene. The V gene lost 3 bases and the J gene lost 4 bases, with 7 bases spanning the gap. The germline CDR1 and CDR2 sequences are LNHDA and SQIVND (reference sequence). The CDR3 runs 13 residues. The CDR3 coding sequence is TGTGCCAGTAGTATCGACGGAAATCAGCCCCAGCATTTT. It codes for CASSIDGNQPQHF.

The chain recombines TRBV6-9 with TRBJ2-7; D ambiguous. Germline values: CDR1 MNHGY, CDR2 SVAAGI. The CDR3 length is 14 residues. The V end lost 3 bases, the J end lost 3 bases, and 12 bases lay between the germline ends. Here the CDR3 DNA reads TGTGCCAGCAGTTACCGGACGGATCTCTACGAGCAGTACTTC. It specifies CASSYRTDLYEQYF.

The rearrangement uses TRBV28 and TRBJ2-7; TRBD1 aligns across 8 bases. The CDR3 sequence is 14 residues long. The V gene's germline CDR1 is MDHEN and CDR2 SYDVKM. Trimming cost V 6 bases and J 4 bases; bases outside gene matches: 8. CDR3 amino acids: CASSRTGRVYEQYF. CDR3 nucleotides: TGTGCCAGCAGCCGGACAGGGAGAGTGTACGAGCAGTACTTC.